One and the same sample provided the 15 T cell receptor beta chains below, sequenced in a study of cytomegalovirus exposure and HLA in healthy donors. It was with 60 Vbeta and 13 Jbeta primers that the PCR ran. Generated by immunoSEQ multiplex PCR, the TCRdb table keeps only in-frame clones and is missing some. This sample's clone table lists approximately 120,000 clones. Sequencing input: PBMCs. These receptors were collected from a man aged 40-50 years in good health and CMV-seronegative.

The gene calls are TRBV9 and TRBJ2-1, with 8 bases matching TRBD2. Germline values: CDR1 SGDLS, CDR2 YYNGEE. The CDR3 is 12 residues long. The V and J ends lost 4 bases and 9 bases, in that order; junction bases with no gene match: 3. The CDR3 spells CASSFSGSEQFF. CDR3 sequence (DNA): TGTGCCAGCAGCTTCAGCGGGAGTGAGCAGTTCTTC.

This rearrangement joins TRBV7-8 to TRBJ2-7, with TRBD1 as a possible D gene (6 bases). The length of the CDR3 is 13 residues. Trimming removed 4 bases at V and 3 bases at J, with 10 bases between. Germline V lookup: CDR1 SGHVS, CDR2 FQNEAQ. The CDR3 here is CASSSDSFYEQYF. CDR3 DNA sequence: TGTGCCAGCAGCTCGGACAGCTTCTACGAGCAGTACTTC.

The V and J genes are TRBV4-2 and TRBJ2-7; D gene ambiguous. The V gene lost 0 bases and the J gene lost 1 base, with 10 bases spanning the gap. CDR1 LGHNA and CDR2 YNFKEQ come from the germline V gene. This CDR3 spans 15 amino acids. The CDR3 DNA sequence: TGTGCCAGCAGCCAAGATGAGGCAGTTTCCTACGAGCAGTACTTC. It yields the protein CASSQDEAVSYEQYF.

The chain links TRBV28 to TRBJ2-1; 11 bases align to TRBD2. This CDR3 contains 16 residues. The V segment lost 6 bases and the J segment 0 bases; nucleotides outside the gene matches: 4. The germline CDR1 and CDR2 sequences are MDHEN and SYDVKM. CDR3 bases: TGTGCCAGCAGGGGACTAGCGGCCAACTCCTACAATGAGCAGTTCTTC. Encoded protein: CASRGLAANSYNEQFF.

The gene calls are TRBV2 and TRBJ2-3; 8 nucleotides align to TRBD2. Germline V gives CDR1 SNHLY, CDR2 FYNNEI. Losses at the gene ends were 1 base for V and 4 bases for J; bases not matched to a gene: 10. The CDR3 totals 17 residues. DNA for the CDR3: TGTGCCAGCAGTGAAGTTAGGGGAACTAGCGGATCAGATACGCAGTATTTT. The encoded protein is CASSEVRGTSGSDTQYF.

The CDR3 DNA reads as TGTGCCAGCAGCTTAAGCGGGACTAGCGGATACAATGAGCAGTTCTTC. Encoded protein: CASSLSGTSGYNEQFF. V and J are TRBV7-3 and TRBJ2-1; 11 bases agree with TRBD2. The V and J ends lost 1 base and 4 bases, in that order; junction bases with no gene match: 3. The CDR3 length is 16 residues. The germline gives CDR1 SGHTA, CDR2 FQGTGA.

The V and J genes are TRBV19 and TRBJ2-7; 8 nucleotides agree with TRBD2. This CDR3 is built from 16 residues. The germline CDR1 and CDR2 sequences are LNHDA and SQIVND (reference sequence). With V trimmed by 6 bases and J by 3 bases, 13 bases remained unmatched. The CDR3 sequence is CASSPWGSGSFYEQYF. The CDR3 DNA reads TGTGCCAGTAGCCCATGGGGAAGCGGGAGTTTCTACGAGCAGTACTTC.

J is TRBJ1-2 and V is TRBV29-1; D is possibly TRBD1 (5 bases). Germline CDR1 SQVTM, CDR2 ANQGSEA. V was shortened by 0 bases and J by 12 bases, with 17 bases between the two germline ends. This CDR3 region has 13 residues. This CDR3 is CSVEESSVSRDTF. The CDR3 DNA follows: TGCAGCGTTGAAGAATCGTCCGTCTCCAGGGACACCTTC.

For the CDR3, the DNA is TGTGCCAGCAAAGCAGGGCCGAATAATGAAAAACTGTTTTTT. Translation: CASKAGPNNEKLFF. The J gene is TRBJ1-4, the V gene TRBV6-1; tentatively, D is TRBD1 (5 bases). Trimming took 7 bases from V and 4 from J, leaving 13 bases between them. Germline-derived CDR1 and CDR2 are MNHNS and SASEGT. The CDR3 totals 14 residues.

This chain joins TRBV11-3 and TRBJ2-1; the match to TRBD1 covers 10 bases. Germline CDR1 reads SGHNT; CDR2 reads YENEEA. The V segment lost 5 bases and the J segment 9 bases; nucleotides outside the gene matches: 4. The CDR3 loop spans 13 amino acids. The CDR3 DNA is TGTGCCAGCAGCCCCGACAGGGGGCGTGAGCAGTTCTTC. Its translation: CASSPDRGREQFF.

The rearrangement joins TRBV30 to TRBJ1-2; 10 nucleotides align to TRBD1. After removal of 4 bases from V and 4 bases from J, the junction contained 9 bases not matched to a gene. The length of the CDR3 is 15 residues. Germline CDR1 GTSNPN, CDR2 SVGIG (reference sequence). CDR3 in amino acids: CAWTPGQGYSYGYTF. The DNA of the CDR3 is TGTGCCTGGACGCCGGGACAGGGGTATAGCTATGGCTACACCTTC.

The rearrangement links TRBV5-6 to TRBJ2-7; the match to TRBD1 covers 8 bases. Germline trimming cut 4 bases from V and 7 bases from J; bases unmatched to any gene: 10. The CDR3 is 14 residues long. Germline V CDR1 and CDR2: SGHDT, YYEEEE. In nucleotides, the CDR3 is TGTGCCAGCAGCGCGGACAGGGCGGTACGGGAGCAGTACTTC. Translating it yields CASSADRAVREQYF.

The J gene is TRBJ2-2, the V gene TRBV2; perhaps TRBD1 as D (6 bases). The germline V gene encodes CDR1 SNHLY and CDR2 FYNNEI. The V end lost 5 bases, the J end lost 5 bases, and 15 bases lay between the germline ends. This CDR3 region has 15 residues. CDR3 loop: CASSSRDKRTGELFF. The DNA of the CDR3 is TGTGCCAGCAGTAGCCGGGACAAGCGAACCGGGGAGCTGTTTTTT.

Here the CDR3 DNA reads TGCGCCAGCAGCCAAGGGCCCCTAGCGGAGGGGTCCTACGAGCAGTACTTC. This encodes CASSQGPLAEGSYEQYF. The V and J genes are TRBV4-1 and TRBJ2-7; 7 bases map to TRBD2. Germline V lookup: CDR1 MGHRA, CDR2 YSYEKL. The J segment lost 1 base and the V segment lost 1 base, leaving 10 bases of the junction unmatched. This CDR3 spans 17 amino acids.

The chain combines TRBV18 with TRBJ1-5, with TRBD1 identical over 9 bases. The CDR3 totals 16 residues. CDR1 KGHSH and CDR2 LQKENI come from the germline V gene. With 3 bases clipped from V and 3 bases from J, the junction kept 6 bases outside the gene matches. CDR3 region: CASSPPGDRVNQPQHF. For the CDR3, the DNA is TGTGCCAGCTCACCCCCCGGGGACAGGGTCAATCAGCCCCAGCATTTT.